One and the same sample provided the 2 T cell receptor beta chains below, sequenced in a study of CD8 T cells in Susac syndrome. With random hexamers, roughly 0.45 to 1 ug RNA was reverse transcribed. TCRdb reprocessed the immunoSEQ multiplex PCR reads via MiXCR and lists one record per CDR3 protein. The sample carries some 200,000 distinct CDR3 sequences, approximately 96% recorded once. Sequencing was performed on CD4+ T cells from PBMCs. Receptors originate from a human donor with Susac syndrome.

This chain joins TRBV15 and TRBJ2-7; D is unclear. V lost 9 bases, J lost 1 base, and 13 bases lay in between. Germline V CDR1 and CDR2: LNHNV, YYDKDF (reference sequence). The length of the CDR3 is 13 residues. The CDR3 loop reads CATGRRSSYEQYF. The CDR3 DNA reads as TGTGCCACTGGACGGCGGAGTTCCTACGAGCAGTACTTC.

This chain uses TRBV29-1 with TRBJ1-1; D is possibly TRBD1 (5 bases). V gave up 0 bases and J gave up 5 bases, with 10 bases separating them. CDR1 SQVTM and CDR2 ANQGSEA come from the germline V gene. The CDR3 contains 13 residues. DNA of the CDR3: TGCAGCGTTGAAGATGGGGGTAGGACTGAAGCTTTCTTT. It is translated as CSVEDGGRTEAFF.